Sequencing of this T cell receptor beta chain was carried out in a study of blood T cell repertoires in COVID-19. The overall study: Sample material is recorded as cDNA or gDNA derived from T cells, B-cell-depleted T cells, or PBMCs.

Authors' processing steps: Reference gene primer amplification gave estimated nucleated cell counts. Assay: immunoSEQ multiplex PCR; the TCRdb copy retains only in-frame clones and omits some. D and trimming were read from the DNA, whereas the V and J calls and clone size are those reported in that table. The sample records 150,000 to 200,000 clones, 80% to 90% being singletons. Sequenced: peripheral blood. This clonotype was obtained from a man aged 70-80 years with active or convalescent COVID-19.

CDR3 protein: CASRPSGGLTTGELFF. The CDR3 region has the DNA TGCGCCAGCAGACCTAGCGGGGGGCTCACCACCGGGGAGCTGTTTTTT. The rearrangement links TRBV10-2 to TRBJ2-2; 11 bases align to TRBD2. CDR1 WSHSY and CDR2 SAAADI come from the germline V gene. The junction had 7 bases not matched to a gene; V was cut back by 6 bases and J by 4 bases. The CDR3 contains 16 residues.